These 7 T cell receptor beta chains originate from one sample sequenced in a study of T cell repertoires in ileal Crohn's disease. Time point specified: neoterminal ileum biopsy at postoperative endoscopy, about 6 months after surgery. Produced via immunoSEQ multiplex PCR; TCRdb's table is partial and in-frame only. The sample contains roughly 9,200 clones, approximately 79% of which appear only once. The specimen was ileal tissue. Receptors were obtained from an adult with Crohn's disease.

The DNA of the CDR3 is TGCGCCAGCAGCCATGAGATGAACTATGGCTACACCTTC. Residues: CASSHEMNYGYTF. The V call is TRBV5-1, the J call TRBJ1-2; D is undetermined. V shed 4 bases and J shed 2 bases, with 9 bases lying between them. There are 13 residues in the CDR3. Germline V gives CDR1 SGHRS, CDR2 YFSETQ. Drawing the rest from reference TRBV5-1 and TRBJ1-2, the complete variable domain is KAGVTQTPRYLIKTRGQQVTLSCSPISGHRSVSWYQQTPGQGLQFLFEYFSETQRNKGNFPGRFSGRQFSNSRSEMNVSTLELGDSALYLCASSHEMNYGYTFGSGTRLTVV.

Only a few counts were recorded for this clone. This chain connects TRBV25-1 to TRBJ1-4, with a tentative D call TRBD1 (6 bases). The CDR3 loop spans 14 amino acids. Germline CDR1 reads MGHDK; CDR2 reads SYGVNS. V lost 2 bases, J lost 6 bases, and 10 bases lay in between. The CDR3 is CASSEGQWDEKLFF. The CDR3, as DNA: TGTGCCAGCAGTGAAGGACAGTGGGATGAAAAACTGTTTTTT.

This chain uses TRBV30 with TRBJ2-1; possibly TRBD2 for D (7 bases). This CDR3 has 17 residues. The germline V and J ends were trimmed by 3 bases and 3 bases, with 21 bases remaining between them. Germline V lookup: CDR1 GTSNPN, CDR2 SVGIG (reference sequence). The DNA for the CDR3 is TGTGCCTGGAGCGTCATGATCTCTAGGGGGGGCTACAATGAGCAGTTCTTC. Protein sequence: CAWSVMISRGGYNEQFF.

The CDR3 loop reads CASTQRGGTEAFF. The CDR3 region has the DNA TGTGCCAGCACCCAGAGGGGGGGCACTGAAGCTTTCTTT. The chain uses TRBV11-2 and TRBJ1-1; D is possibly TRBD1 (6 bases). With 7 bases removed from V and 4 bases from J, the gap between germline ends came to 13 bases. The CDR3 is made up of 13 amino acids. Looked up from germline, CDR1 is SGHAT and CDR2 is FQNNGV.

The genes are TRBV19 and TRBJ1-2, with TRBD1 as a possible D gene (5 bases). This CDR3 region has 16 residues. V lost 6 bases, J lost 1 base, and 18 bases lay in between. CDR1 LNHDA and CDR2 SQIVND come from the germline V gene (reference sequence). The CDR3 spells CASRRDQGSGNYGYTF. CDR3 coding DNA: TGTGCCAGTAGACGTGACCAGGGATCCGGTAACTATGGCTACACCTTC.

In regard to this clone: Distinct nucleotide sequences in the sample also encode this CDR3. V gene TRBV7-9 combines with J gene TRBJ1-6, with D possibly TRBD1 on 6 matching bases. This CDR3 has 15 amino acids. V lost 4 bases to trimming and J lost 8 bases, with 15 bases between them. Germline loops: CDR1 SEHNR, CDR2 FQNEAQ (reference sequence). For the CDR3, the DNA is TGTGCCAGCAGCTCCCCAACAGGGTTCGATTCACCCCTCCACTTT. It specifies CASSSPTGFDSPLHF.

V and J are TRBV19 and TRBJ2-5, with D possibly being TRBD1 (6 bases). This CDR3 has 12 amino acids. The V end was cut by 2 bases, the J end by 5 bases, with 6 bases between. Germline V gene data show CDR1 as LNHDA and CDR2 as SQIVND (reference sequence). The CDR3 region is CASSIQGETQYF. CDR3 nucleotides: TGTGCCAGTAGTATACAGGGGGAGACCCAGTACTTC.